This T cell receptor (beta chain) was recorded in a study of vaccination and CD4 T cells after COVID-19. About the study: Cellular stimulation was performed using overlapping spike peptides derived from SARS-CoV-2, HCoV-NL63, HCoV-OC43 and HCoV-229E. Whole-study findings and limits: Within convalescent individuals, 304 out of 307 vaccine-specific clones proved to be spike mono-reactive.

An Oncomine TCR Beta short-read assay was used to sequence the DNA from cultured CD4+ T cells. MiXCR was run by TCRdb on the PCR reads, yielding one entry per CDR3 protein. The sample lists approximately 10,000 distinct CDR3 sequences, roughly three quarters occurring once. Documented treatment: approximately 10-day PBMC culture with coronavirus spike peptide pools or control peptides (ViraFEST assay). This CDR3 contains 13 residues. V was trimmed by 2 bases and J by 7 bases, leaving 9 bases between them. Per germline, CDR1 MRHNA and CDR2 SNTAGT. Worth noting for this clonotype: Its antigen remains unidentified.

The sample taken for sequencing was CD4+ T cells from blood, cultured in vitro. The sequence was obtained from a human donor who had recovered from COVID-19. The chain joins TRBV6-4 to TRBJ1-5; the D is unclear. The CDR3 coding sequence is TGTGCCAGCAGTGACGTCTCCATCCAGCCCCAGCATTTT. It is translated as CASSDVSIQPQHF.